Below are 10 T cell receptor beta chains sequenced from a single sample in a study of blood T cell repertoires in COVID-19. Using immunoSEQ multiplex PCR, the repertoire was profiled, and TCRdb retains in-frame clones only, with some absent. The repertoire holds fewer than 130,000 clones, with around 89% as singletons. Sample: peripheral blood. These receptors were collected from a woman in her forties or fifties with acute or convalescent COVID-19.

J is TRBJ2-7 and V is TRBV19, with 8 bases lining up with TRBD1. This CDR3 has 16 amino acids. Germline CDR1 LNHDA, CDR2 SQIVND (reference sequence). V dropped 5 bases and J dropped 7; count of bases not matched to a gene: 16. CDR3: CASSPKARTGRMEQYF. CDR3 DNA: TGTGCCAGTAGTCCAAAGGCTCGGACAGGGCGGATGGAGCAGTACTTC.

The V and J genes are TRBV7-9 and TRBJ1-2, with a tentative D call TRBD1 (5 bases). Trimming removed 2 bases from V and 0 bases from J, with 10 bases in between. The CDR3 spans 15 residues. Germline V CDR1 and CDR2: SEHNR, FQNEAQ (reference sequence). The CDR3 DNA reads as TGTGCCAGCAGCTTAACGACAGCTGCTAACTATGGCTACACCTTC. This encodes CASSLTTAANYGYTF.

The CDR3 here is CASSLEPGLATYTGELFF. The CDR3 DNA follows: TGTGCCAGCAGCTTAGAACCGGGACTAGCGACCTACACCGGGGAGCTGTTTTTT. The rearrangement uses TRBV11-2 and TRBJ2-2; 10 bases agree with TRBD2. Trimming took 0 bases from V and 3 from J; bases not matched to a gene: 7. Germline lookup yields CDR1 SGHAT and CDR2 FQNNGV. CDR3 length: 18 amino acids.

CDR3 sequence reads: CASTSNRGTSGSGDVADTQYF. DNA for the CDR3: TGTGCCAGCACTTCGAACCGGGGGACTAGCGGGAGTGGTGATGTGGCAGATACGCAGTATTTT. This sequence joins TRBV21-1 and TRBJ2-3; whether TRBD2, the table's D call, matches the DNA was not checked. TRBV21-1 is an annotated pseudogene. This CDR3 is 21 amino acids long.

The rearrangement joins TRBV20-1 to TRBJ2-1; 12 nucleotides match TRBD2. The CDR3 sequence is 16 residues long. Germline lookup yields CDR1 DFQATT and CDR2 SNEGSKA (reference sequence). V was clipped by 3 bases and J by 4 bases; unmatched bases: 7. The CDR3 spells CSASGASGREYNEQFF. The CDR3 bases are TGCAGTGCTAGTGGGGCTAGCGGGAGGGAATACAATGAGCAGTTCTTC.

This clone was seen only a few times. The chain combines TRBV6-6 with TRBJ2-1; D is perhaps TRBD2 (6 bases). Germline CDR1 and CDR2: MNHNY and SVGAGI (reference sequence). The CDR3 sequence is 17 residues long. Trimming cost V 5 bases and J 3 bases, with 20 bases left between them. The CDR3 here is CASSGSSPAGFYNEQFF. The DNA of the CDR3 is TGTGCCAGCAGTGGATCCTCCCCAGCGGGTTTCTACAATGAGCAGTTCTTC.

The sample holds a few counts of this clone. The chain joins TRBV6-5 to TRBJ1-1; 7 bases match TRBD1. The CDR3 loop spans 14 amino acids. Germline V gives CDR1 MNHEY, CDR2 SVGAGI. With 6 bases clipped from V and 1 base from J, the junction kept 5 bases outside the gene matches. The CDR3 is CASRGDSSNTEAFF. In DNA, the CDR3 is TGTGCCAGCAGGGGGGACAGCTCGAACACTGAAGCTTTCTTT.

V gene TRBV9 combines with J gene TRBJ2-1, with 9 bases aligning to TRBD2. Germline loops: CDR1 SGDLS, CDR2 YYNGEE. V was clipped by 4 bases and J by 0 bases; unmatched bases: 2. There are 15 residues in the CDR3. CDR3 protein: CASSFSGSSYNEQFF. The CDR3 bases are TGTGCCAGCAGCTTTAGCGGGAGCTCCTACAATGAGCAGTTCTTC.

This clone was detected once. The junction shows a germline mismatch at one end, possibly a read error. The chain has TRBV5-1 and TRBJ2-7, with TRBD1 matching 11 bases. The CDR3 totals 14 residues. Germline CDR1 SGHRS, CDR2 YFSETQ. The CDR3 region has the DNA TGCGCCAGCACCTTGGGGACAGGGGGCTACGAGCAGTACTTC. Translation gives CASTLGTGGYEQYF.

The chain joins TRBV27 to TRBJ2-7; D perhaps matches TRBD2 (5 bases). CDR3 length equals 13 residues. V was cut by 3 bases and J by 4 bases, with 10 bases left in between. Germline values: CDR1 MNHEY, CDR2 SMNVEV (reference sequence). The CDR3 DNA sequence: TGTGCCAGCAGTTTCGCTAGCTCGTACGAGCAGTACTTC. Translated, it gives CASSFASSYEQYF.